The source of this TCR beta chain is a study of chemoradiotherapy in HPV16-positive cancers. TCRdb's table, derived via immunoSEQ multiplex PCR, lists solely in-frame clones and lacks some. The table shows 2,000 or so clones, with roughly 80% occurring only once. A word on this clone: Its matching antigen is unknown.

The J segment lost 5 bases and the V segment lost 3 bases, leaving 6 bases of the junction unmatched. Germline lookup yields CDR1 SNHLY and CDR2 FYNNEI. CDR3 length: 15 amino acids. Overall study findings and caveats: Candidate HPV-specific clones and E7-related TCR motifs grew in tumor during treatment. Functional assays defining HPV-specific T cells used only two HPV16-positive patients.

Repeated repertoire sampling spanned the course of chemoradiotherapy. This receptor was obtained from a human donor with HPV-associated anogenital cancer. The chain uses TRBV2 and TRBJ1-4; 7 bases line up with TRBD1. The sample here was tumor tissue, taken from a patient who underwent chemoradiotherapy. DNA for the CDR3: TGTGCCAGCAGTGACCAGACAGGGTGGAATGAAAAACTGTTTTTT. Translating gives CASSDQTGWNEKLFF.